This is a list of T cell receptor beta chains from one sample in a study of cytomegalovirus exposure and HLA in healthy donors. Sequencing used immunoSEQ multiplex PCR; TCRdb keeps in-frame clones, though not all of them. The data contain roughly 150,000 clones, 65% to 85% of them seen just once; the ten biggest clones take up about 6.5%. Sequenced material: PBMCs. These receptors were taken from a young man in good health and CMV-seronegative. Both conserved end residues are part of each CDR3. A D gene is named only where the DNA matches it firmly. Rows give clone size only sometimes, using once, few, many, or a class for an expanded clone.

NA	once	TRBV19	TRBJ1-1	CASSIRGLNTEAFF	TGTGCCAGTAGTATTAGAGGGTTGAACACTGAAGCTTTCTTT
NA	NA	TRBV6-1	TRBJ1-1	CASSLQGNTEAFF	TGTGCCAGCAGTCTACAGGGGAACACTGAAGCTTTCTTT
NA	NA	TRBV2	TRBJ2-7	CASNLGGRGEQYF	TGTGCCAGCAACTTAGGCGGGCGAGGCGAGCAGTACTTC
TRBD2	NA	TRBV11-2	TRBJ2-3	CASSRTSGGSDTQYF	TGTGCCAGCAGCCGGACTAGCGGGGGCTCAGATACGCAGTATTTT
TRBD1	NA	TRBV5-1	TRBJ2-1	CASSLGQGSDEQFF	TGCGCCAGCAGCTTGGGACAGGGGAGCGATGAGCAGTTCTTC
NA	NA	TRBV7-2	TRBJ1-1	CASSLSAVRGTEAFF	TGTGCCAGCAGCTTATCGGCGGTGAGAGGAACTGAAGCTTTCTTT
NA	once	TRBV11-3	TRBJ2-7	CASSSGAYEQYF	TGTGCCAGCAGCTCCGGGGCCTACGAGCAGTACTTC
TRBD1	NA	TRBV10-2	TRBJ1-6	CASSERTGSPLHF	TGCGCCAGCAGTGAGAGGACAGGTTCCCCCCTCCACTTT
TRBD2	NA	TRBV5-6	TRBJ2-5	CASSLGREGRETQYF	TGTGCCAGCAGCTTGGGGCGGGAGGGCCGGGAGACCCAGTACTTC
NA	NA	TRBV29-1	TRBJ2-7	CSALAPGRGGYEQYF	TGCAGCGCTTTAGCCCCAGGGAGGGGGGGGTACGAGCAGTACTTC
NA	once	TRBV6-5	TRBJ2-7	CASSPGRGRMYEQYF	TGTGCCAGCAGTCCGGGGCGGGGCAGGATGTACGAGCAGTACTTC
NA	NA	TRBV10-2	TRBJ1-2	CASWRTRGYGYTF	TGCGCCAGCTGGCGGACCCGAGGGTATGGCTACACCTTC
NA	NA	TRBV5-4	TRBJ2-2	CASSPVTRITGELFF	TGTGCCAGCAGCCCCGTGACACGAATCACCGGGGAGCTGTTTTTT
NA	NA	TRBV10-3	TRBJ2-6	CAINGVGGSGANVLTF	TGTGCCATCAATGGGGTCGGGGGCTCTGGGGCCAACGTCCTGACTTTC
NA	NA	TRBV10-1	TRBJ2-5	CASSDTRVQYF	TGCGCCAGCAGTGATACGAGGGTCCAGTACTTC
NA	NA	TRBV11-2	TRBJ2-3	CASSLVNSRPDTQYF	TGTGCCAGCAGCTTAGTCAACTCCCGCCCAGATACGCAGTATTTT
NA	NA	TRBV10-3	TRBJ2-5	CAISESEETQYF	TGTGCCATCAGTGAGTCTGAGGAGACCCAGTACTTC
NA	NA	TRBV9	TRBJ2-7	CASSVAQGYEQYF	TGTGCCAGCAGCGTAGCCCAGGGTTACGAGCAGTACTTC
NA	once	TRBV6-1	TRBJ2-5	CASSEAYREQETQYF	TGTGCCAGCAGTGAAGCGTACCGCGAGCAAGAGACCCAGTACTTC
NA	NA	TRBV6-1	TRBJ2-4	CASSQTGIAKNIQYF	TGTGCCAGCAGCCAAACAGGGATAGCCAAAAACATTCAGTACTTC
NA	NA	TRBV6-1	TRBJ2-4	CASSRQGNIQYF	TGTGCCAGCAGTAGGCAGGGAAACATTCAGTACTTC
NA	NA	TRBV6-5	TRBJ1-1	CASSPGQRTEAFF	TGTGCCAGCAGCCCCGGACAGCGCACTGAAGCTTTCTTT
TRBD1	NA	TRBV30	TRBJ1-1	CAWSPIRGLAFF	TGTGCCTGGAGTCCGATCAGGGGGCTCGCTTTCTTT
TRBD1	NA	TRBV4-2	TRBJ1-2	CASSQESDRERPNYGYTF	TGTGCCAGCAGCCAAGAGTCGGACAGGGAAAGGCCTAACTATGGCTACACCTTC
NA	NA	TRBV6-1	TRBJ2-7	CASIKGGNSYEQYF	TGTGCCAGCATAAAGGGAGGTAACTCCTACGAGCAGTACTTC
TRBD1	few	TRBV6-5	TRBJ1-5	CASRGQGDQPQHF	TGTGCCAGCAGGGGACAGGGTGATCAGCCCCAGCATTTT
TRBD2	NA	TRBV9	TRBJ2-1	CASSPGLAGGRNEQFF	TGTGCCAGCAGCCCGGGACTAGCGGGGGGAAGGAATGAGCAGTTCTTC
TRBD1	NA	TRBV28	TRBJ2-1	CATPGQGPGEQFF	TGTGCCACACCGGGACAGGGGCCCGGTGAGCAGTTCTTC
NA	once	TRBV19	TRBJ2-7	CASSIGTNSYEQYF	TGTGCCAGTAGTATTGGGACAAACTCCTACGAGCAGTACTTC
NA	NA	TRBV6-6	TRBJ1-1	CASSPRFTEAFF	TGTGCCAGCAGTCCTCGTTTCACTGAAGCTTTCTTT
NA	NA	TRBV20-1	TRBJ2-3	CSASRTDTQYF	TGCAGTGCTAGCCGTACAGATACGCAGTATTTT
NA	NA	TRBV28	TRBJ1-4	CASSSPADPLINEKLFF	TGTGCCAGCAGTTCCCCGGCGGATCCCCTTATTAATGAAAAACTGTTTTTT
NA	few	TRBV6-5	TRBJ1-6	CASSYLGQGNSPLHF	TGTGCCAGCAGTTACCTGGGGCAGGGTAATTCACCCCTCCACTTT
NA	few	TRBV5-1	TRBJ1-2	CASSPDWDGYTF	TGCGCCAGCAGCCCGGACTGGGATGGCTACACCTTC
NA	NA	TRBV6-6	TRBJ1-5	CASRSAGSPQHF	TGTGCCAGCAGGTCGGCAGGGTCGCCCCAGCATTTT
NA	NA	TRBV6-5	TRBJ2-5	CASSYRQGGAETQYF	TGTGCCAGCAGTTACCGACAGGGAGGAGCCGAGACCCAGTACTTC
NA	NA	TRBV2	TRBJ2-3	CASSPGASDTQYF	TGTGCCAGCAGTCCGGGCGCTAGCGATACGCAGTATTTT
NA	NA	TRBV15	TRBJ1-5	CATSRGTGGSTDQPQHF	TGTGCCACCAGCAGAGGAACTGGAGGATCCACAGATCAGCCCCAGCATTTT
NA	few	TRBV2	TRBJ1-3	CASSEGQSLSGNTIYF	TGTGCCAGCAGTGAGGGGCAGAGTCTCTCTGGAAACACCATATATTTT
NA	NA	TRBV2	TRBJ1-2	CASTVRGRPVSTF	TGTGCCAGCACCGTCAGGGGACGGCCCGTGTCCACCTTC
TRBD1	NA	TRBV6-6	TRBJ1-6	CASRRTGGGKDSPLHF	TGTGCCAGCAGGAGGACAGGGGGCGGAAAAGATTCACCCCTCCACTTT
NA	NA	TRBV9	TRBJ1-6	CASSVDSSYNSPLHF	TGTGCCAGCAGCGTCGACAGCTCCTATAATTCACCCCTCCACTTT
NA	NA	TRBV7-8	TRBJ2-7	CASSLGQAIYEQYF	TGTGCCAGCAGCTTAGGGCAGGCCATCTACGAGCAGTACTTC
TRBD1	NA	TRBV28	TRBJ2-2	CASSKRQGGTGELFF	TGTGCCAGCAGTAAGAGACAGGGTGGCACCGGGGAGCTGTTTTTT
NA	NA	TRBV18	TRBJ1-2	CASSPTAQGFYGYTF	TGTGCCAGCTCCCCCACAGCCCAGGGTTTCTATGGCTACACCTTC
NA	NA	TRBV4-1	TRBJ1-3	CASSQAGGVDTIYF	TGCGCCAGCAGCCAGGCGGGGGGTGTAGACACCATATATTTT
TRBD1	NA	TRBV2	TRBJ1-4	CASSGDRGSEKLFF	TGTGCCAGCAGCGGGGACAGGGGAAGTGAAAAACTGTTTTTT
TRBD2	NA	TRBV5-6	TRBJ2-5	CASSLKLAGGGETQYF	TGTGCCAGCAGCTTGAAGCTAGCGGGGGGAGGGGAGACCCAGTACTTC
NA	NA	TRBV28	TRBJ1-5	CASSFLKGGVEPQHF	TGTGCCAGCAGTTTCTTAAAGGGCGGGGTCGAGCCCCAGCATTTT
TRBD1	NA	TRBV2	TRBJ2-1	CASSRDRASEQFF	TGTGCCAGCAGTCGGGACAGGGCGAGTGAGCAGTTCTTC
NA	NA	TRBV14	TRBJ2-5	CASSQSETQYF	TGTGCCAGCAGCCAATCGGAGACCCAGTACTTC
TRBD1	few	TRBV6-5	TRBJ1-1	CASSRQGRENTEAFF	TGTGCCAGCAGTAGACAGGGACGGGAGAACACTGAAGCTTTCTTT
NA	few	TRBV7-3	TRBJ1-2	CASSLISGVLGYTF	TGTGCCAGCAGCTTAATATCCGGGGTCCTCGGCTACACCTTC
TRBD2	NA	TRBV10-1	TRBJ2-3	CASSEGREKLDTQYF	TGCGCCAGCAGTGAGGGGCGGGAGAAGTTAGATACGCAGTATTTT
NA	NA	TRBV19	TRBJ1-5	CASMPRAPYSNQPQHF	TGTGCCAGTATGCCCAGGGCTCCTTATAGCAATCAGCCCCAGCATTTT
TRBD1	NA	TRBV6-5	TRBJ2-7	CASAAGTGGDEQYF	TGTGCCAGCGCAGCCGGGACAGGGGGCGACGAGCAGTACTTC
NA	NA	TRBV4-1	TRBJ1-6	CASSQVGRGSSPLHF	TGCGCCAGCAGCCAAGTCGGAAGGGGCTCCTCACCCCTCCACTTT